The 16 T cell receptor beta chains in this list originate from one sample, sequenced in a study of OX40 agonist ivuxolimab in advanced cancers. Clones were read by immunoSEQ multiplex PCR, and TCRdb kept only the in-frame ones, dropping some. The data hold 100,000 to 110,000 clones, with approximately 89% observed a single time. Sequencing was performed on CD4+ or CD8+ T cells sorted from blood, taken in a trial of the OX40 agonist ivuxolimab. The receptor source for this set is an adult with an advanced solid tumor such as melanoma, head and neck, liver or kidney cancer.

This chain links TRBV10-3 with TRBJ2-3; 7 nucleotides align to TRBD2. Germline V lookup: CDR1 ENHRY, CDR2 SYGVKD. The V and J ends lost 4 bases and 3 bases, in that order; junction bases with no gene match: 7. The CDR3 is 15 residues long. In DNA form, the CDR3 reads TGTGCCATCAGTGTGTGGCGGGAGACGACAGATACGCAGTATTTT. Translating gives CAISVWRETTDTQYF.

This clone was counted once. The V call is TRBV28, the J call TRBJ1-5, with 8 bases lining up with TRBD1. The ends lost 5 bases at V and 7 bases at J; junction bases unmatched: 13. The CDR3 extends over 16 amino acids. Germline V CDR1 and CDR2: MDHEN, SYDVKM. For the CDR3, the DNA is TGTGCCAGCAGTACTACGGCGGGACAGGCAGGGCAGCCCCAGCATTTT. Its translation: CASSTTAGQAGQPQHF.

This chain joins TRBV30 and TRBJ1-3, with 8 bases that match TRBD1. The V gene's germline CDR1 is GTSNPN and CDR2 SVGIG (reference sequence). The CDR3 totals 13 residues. After removal of 4 bases from V and 11 bases from J, the junction contained 10 bases not matched to a gene. The CDR3 DNA follows: TGTGCCTGGACGGGAGCAGGGGGCGTCGCCATATATTTT. It specifies CAWTGAGGVAIYF.

This chain uses TRBV5-8 with TRBJ2-3; D remains unclear. Trimming shortened V by 0 bases and J by 5 bases, and 10 bases separated the two germline ends. The CDR3 loop spans 14 amino acids. Germline CDR1 SGHTS, CDR2 YDEGEE. The CDR3 loop is CASSLAGVGDTQYF. As DNA, the CDR3 is TGTGCCAGCAGCTTGGCTGGGGTTGGAGATACGCAGTATTTT.

This clone was counted between two and nine times. The V gene is TRBV6-1, the J gene TRBJ2-7, with D hard to call. Germline CDR1 MNHNS, CDR2 SASEGT. V gave up 5 bases and J gave up 2 bases, with 7 bases separating them. The CDR3 totals 12 residues. CDR3 protein: CASSHTAYEQYF. As DNA, the CDR3 is TGTGCCAGCAGTCACACCGCCTACGAGCAGTACTTC.

The chain is built from TRBV27 and TRBJ2-1; TRBD2 agrees at 7 bases. Germline loops: CDR1 MNHEY, CDR2 SMNVEV (reference sequence). Trimming cost V 3 bases and J 0 bases; bases outside gene matches: 8. This CDR3 contains 17 residues. This CDR3 is CASSFGGRGSSYNEQFF. The CDR3 nucleotides are TGTGCCAGCAGTTTCGGCGGGCGGGGGAGCTCCTACAATGAGCAGTTCTTC.

This chain joins TRBV5-5 and TRBJ2-7; D possibly corresponds to TRBD2 (5 bases). CDR3 length: 12 residues. Trimming left V 2 bases short and J 6 bases short, with 9 bases between. Germline V gene sequence: CDR1 SGHKS, CDR2 YYEKEE (reference sequence). The CDR3 spells CASSFRSGEQYF. CDR3 sequence (DNA): TGTGCCAGCAGCTTCCGAAGCGGCGAGCAGTACTTC.

The chain combines TRBV19 with TRBJ2-4; TRBD2 is a possible D gene (5 bases). CDR1 is LNHDA and CDR2 is SQIVND in the germline V gene (reference sequence). V dropped 7 bases and J dropped 1 base, with 20 bases sitting between them. The CDR3 is 17 amino acids. The DNA of the CDR3 is TGTGCCAGTAAAGGCCGTTTTGAATCGGGGGCCAAAAACATTCAGTACTTC. Translating it yields CASKGRFESGAKNIQYF.

The rearrangement uses TRBV30 and TRBJ2-5, with TRBD1 matching over 8 bases. CDR1 and CDR2 from the germline V gene are GTSNPN and SVGIG (reference sequence). The V and J ends lost 4 bases and 7 bases, in that order; junction bases with no gene match: 5. The CDR3 covers 12 residues. Here the CDR3 DNA reads TGTGCCTGGACAGGGGGCCGGGGGACCCAGTACTTC. It specifies CAWTGGRGTQYF. Full variable domain (missing parts from reference TRBV30 and TRBJ2-5): SQTIHQWPATLVQPVGSPLSLECTVEGTSNPNLYWYRQAAGRGLQLLFYSVGIGQISSEVPQNLSASRPQDRQFILSSKKLLLSDSGFYLCAWTGGRGTQYFGPGTRLLVL.

The V and J genes are TRBV2 and TRBJ1-1; no clear D gene. CDR1 SNHLY and CDR2 FYNNEI come from the germline V gene. V was cut by 6 bases and J by 6 bases, with 17 bases left in between. The CDR3 spans 14 residues. CDR3 loop: CASSANRPGAEAFF. In DNA, the CDR3 is TGTGCCAGCAGCGCAAACCGCCCCGGGGCTGAAGCTTTCTTT.

The CDR3 loop is CSAGEPTGEQYF. The CDR3 DNA is TGCAGCGCTGGCGAGCCTACGGGCGAGCAGTACTTC. This chain joins TRBV29-1 and TRBJ2-7; no clear D gene. The CDR3 runs to 12 residues. Per the germline V gene, CDR1 is SQVTM and CDR2 is ANQGSEA. Trimming took off 7 bases at V and 6 bases at J, with 16 bases between the two ends.

The CDR3 sequence: CASTQQRGDLGKLFF. In DNA form, the CDR3 reads TGTGCCAGCACCCAACAACGGGGGGATCTAGGAAAACTGTTTTTT. V and J are TRBV6-5 and TRBJ1-4; possible D gene TRBD1, 5 bases. Trimming left V 7 bases short and J 10 bases short, with 22 bases between. This CDR3 region has 15 residues. Germline CDR1 and CDR2: MNHEY and SVGAGI.

J is TRBJ1-1 and V is TRBV28; unclear D gene. CDR1 and CDR2 (germline): MDHEN, SYDVKM. V shed 3 bases and J shed 3 bases, with 2 bases lying between them. This CDR3 has 11 residues. CDR3 bases: TGTGCCAGCAGTTTCGACACTGAAGCTTTCTTT. Its translation is CASSFDTEAFF.

CDR3 DNA sequence: TGTGCCAGCTCACCAGCACTAGCGACAAGCCAAGAGACCCAGTACTTC. It codes for CASSPALATSQETQYF. The gene calls are TRBV18 and TRBJ2-5; 7 bases are shared with TRBD2. The germline V gene has CDR1 KGHSH and CDR2 LQKENI. The CDR3 length is 16 residues. The ends lost 2 bases at V and 1 base at J; junction bases unmatched: 7.

This clone was found once. The V gene is TRBV9, the J gene TRBJ2-6, with 8 nucleotides matching TRBD1. V lost 0 bases, J lost 3 bases, and 23 bases stayed unmatched. CDR3 length: 23 amino acids. From germline, CDR1 is SGDLS and CDR2 YYNGEE. CDR3 protein: CASSVEFYGDFQGAVSGANVLTF. DNA of the CDR3: TGTGCCAGCAGCGTAGAGTTTTACGGGGATTTCCAGGGGGCAGTGAGTGGGGCCAACGTCCTGACTTTC.

The CDR3 reads CASSPGRYEQYF. The CDR3 nucleotides are TGTGCCAGCAGCCCCGGTAGGTACGAGCAGTACTTC. V gene TRBV21-1 combines with J gene TRBJ2-7. TRBV21-1 is assigned pseudogene status. There are 12 residues in the CDR3.